This T cell receptor beta chain was recorded in a study of cytotoxic CD8 clonotypes in ibrutinib-treated CLL. Overall study: Patients: more than nine relapsed/refractory, approximately 14 treatment-naive, 17 to 18 IGHV unmutated. Samples yielded averages of some 250,000 productive templates and roughly 91,000 productive rearrangements.

Regarding the study as a whole: With treatment, public clonotypes, which were uncommon, either contracted or remained stable. The study found baseline clonality above age-matched healthy donors, tracking circulating CD8+ T-cell counts.

Using immunoSEQ multiplex PCR, the repertoire was profiled, and TCRdb retains in-frame clones only, with some absent. Seen here are 130,000 or so clones, approximately 83% observed once, and the top ten hold approximately 2%. The CDR3 is 16 amino acids. V shed 4 bases and J shed 4 bases, with 16 bases lying between them. Germline-derived CDR1 and CDR2 are SGHAT and FQDESV (reference sequence). For this clone: Its antigen is not identified.

The rearrangement joins TRBV11-1 to TRBJ2-2, with D perhaps TRBD1 or TRBD2 (7 bases each). This TCR derives from a human donor with chronic lymphocytic leukemia. This specimen consisted of PBMCs, obtained after 24 months of ibrutinib treatment. The CDR3 DNA is TGTGCCAGCAGCTCCCGACAGGGAGGGAGCACCGGGGAGCTGTTTTTT. As protein: CASSSRQGGSTGELFF.